Below are 27 T cell receptor beta chains sequenced from a single sample in a study of cytomegalovirus exposure and HLA in healthy donors. The PCR had 60 Vbeta and 13 Jbeta primers. Only in-frame clones appear in the TCRdb table, and some are missing; sequencing was by immunoSEQ multiplex PCR. The table records 150,000 to 170,000 clones, approximately 80% of them present only once. Sequencing input: PBMCs. The receptors stem from a man aged 25-45 years in good health and CMV-seropositive.

This clone was detected once. The rearrangement links TRBV5-5 to TRBJ1-1; D is ambiguous. This CDR3 spans 15 amino acids. CDR1 and CDR2 (germline): SGHKS, YYEKEE (reference sequence). V dropped 0 bases and J dropped 0 bases, with 9 bases sitting between them. CDR3 sequence reads: CASSLDPVMNTEAFF. In nucleotides, the CDR3 is TGTGCCAGCAGCTTGGATCCCGTAATGAACACTGAAGCTTTCTTT.

J is TRBJ2-7 and V is TRBV7-9, with TRBD1 identical over 8 bases. The CDR3 spans 13 residues. Germline assignment: CDR1 SEHNR and CDR2 FQNEAQ (reference sequence). J gave up 3 bases and V 5 bases, and 3 bases lay outside the gene matches. In DNA form, the CDR3 reads TGTGCCAGCAGCCCGACAGGGGACTACGAGCAGTACTTC. Its protein product is CASSPTGDYEQYF.

The chain has TRBV5-4 and TRBJ2-1, with D perhaps matching TRBD2 (6 bases). Per the germline V gene, CDR1 is SGHNT and CDR2 is YYREEE (reference sequence). Trimming took off 2 bases at V and 12 bases at J, with 12 bases between the two ends. The CDR3 runs to 12 residues. In nucleotides, the CDR3 is TGTGCCAGCAGCTTAGTCGGGGGTGGGCAGTTCTTC. Protein: CASSLVGGGQFF.

V is TRBV7-2 and J is TRBJ2-1; 7 bases map to TRBD2. This CDR3 has 15 amino acids. The germline CDR1 and CDR2 sequences are SGHTA and FQGNSA. The J segment lost 4 bases and the V segment lost 3 bases, leaving 6 bases of the junction unmatched. The CDR3 reads CASSLVGLSYNEQFF. Here the CDR3 DNA reads TGTGCCAGCAGCTTGGTGGGACTATCTTACAATGAGCAGTTCTTC.

This chain joins TRBV9 and TRBJ1-2; TRBD1 might be the D (5 bases). Trimming took off 4 bases at V and 0 bases at J, with 13 bases between the two ends. The CDR3 consists of 15 residues. In germline, CDR1 is SGDLS, CDR2 YYNGEE. The CDR3: CASSPGGSSNYGYTF. The CDR3 bases are TGTGCCAGCAGCCCGGGGGGGTCATCTAACTATGGCTACACCTTC.

The J gene is TRBJ2-2, the V gene TRBV5-4; TRBD2 is a possible D gene (6 bases). Germline V CDR1 and CDR2: SGHNT, YYREEE (reference sequence). The CDR3 has 15 residues. V was clipped by 0 bases and J by 6 bases, with 12 bases between them. CDR3 coding DNA: TGTGCCAGCAGCTTGGTGGAGGGCGAATCCGGGGAGCTGTTTTTT. It is translated as CASSLVEGESGELFF.

This sequence joins TRBV4-1 and TRBJ1-2; 7 positions match TRBD1. The CDR3 has 13 amino acids. Germline lookup yields CDR1 MGHRA and CDR2 YSYEKL. The ends lost 1 base at V and 4 bases at J; junction bases unmatched: 0. In DNA, the CDR3 is TGCGCCAGCAGCCAAGGGACAGGCTATGGCTACACCTTC. Amino acids: CASSQGTGYGYTF.

This clone came up a few times. Other DNA sequences within the sample encode an identical CDR3. The V and J genes are TRBV6-5 and TRBJ2-6; D remains unclear. This CDR3 is built from 16 residues. V was pared by 0 bases and J by 1 base, with 7 bases between. Germline V CDR1 and CDR2: MNHEY, SVGAGI. CDR3 DNA: TGTGCCAGCAGTTACTCCCCCGGGTCTGGGGCCAACGTCCTGACTTTC. Residues: CASSYSPGSGANVLTF.

The rearrangement links TRBV30 to TRBJ1-4; 10 nucleotides agree with TRBD1. V lost 3 bases and J lost 2; bases outside the gene matches: 6. CDR1 and CDR2 from the germline V gene are GTSNPN and SVGIG (reference sequence). This CDR3 is 16 amino acids long. CDR3 nucleotides: TGTGCCTGGAGCCGGGACAGGGGTGTTACTAATGAAAAACTGTTTTTT. Its translation: CAWSRDRGVTNEKLFF.

This chain connects TRBV6-1 to TRBJ1-2; a weak D match, TRBD1 (5 bases). V dropped 7 bases and J dropped 3 bases, with 9 bases sitting between them. This CDR3 is built from 12 residues. CDR1 is MNHNS and CDR2 is SASEGT in the germline V gene. The CDR3 DNA follows: TGTGCCAGCACCGACAGCGACTATGGCTACACCTTC. Translating gives CASTDSDYGYTF.

The chain's CDR3 is CASSFEAGGYYEQYF. CDR3 in DNA: TGTGCCAGCAGCTTTGAAGCGGGAGGCTACTACGAGCAGTACTTC. The chain combines TRBV7-8 with TRBJ2-7; 9 positions agree with TRBD2. The V gene's germline CDR1 is SGHVS and CDR2 FQNEAQ. The CDR3 loop spans 15 amino acids. Trimming removed 3 bases from V and 3 bases from J; junction bases left unmatched: 6. The full variable domain, completed using reference TRBV7-8 and TRBJ2-7, is GAGVSQSPRYKVAKRGQDVALRCDPISGHVSLFWYQQALGQGPEFLTYFQNEAQLDKSGLPSDRFFAERPEGSVSTLKIQRTQQEDSAVYLCASSFEAGGYYEQYFGPGTRLTVT.

In DNA form, the CDR3 reads TGTGCCAGCAGCCCCCAGACAGGGTACCAAGAGACCCAGTACTTC. Translation: CASSPQTGYQETQYF. This chain connects TRBV7-2 to TRBJ2-5; 7 positions agree with TRBD1. Germline loops: CDR1 SGHTA, CDR2 FQGNSA. The CDR3 runs to 15 residues. V trimming: 5 bases; J trimming: 0 bases; junction bases outside the gene matches: 6.

This clone was counted between two and nine times. The chain joins TRBV4-2 to TRBJ2-7; maybe TRBD1 (6 bases). Per germline, CDR1 LGHNA and CDR2 YNFKEQ. Trimming pared 1 base from V and 4 bases from J, leaving 20 bases between. This CDR3 spans 17 amino acids. The CDR3 reads CASSQAYRDTLEYEQYF. In DNA, the CDR3 is TGTGCCAGCAGCCAAGCTTACCGGGACACCCTAGAGTACGAGCAGTACTTC.

This sequence joins TRBV7-9 and TRBJ1-2; 8 positions agree with TRBD1. After removal of 5 bases from V and 4 bases from J, the junction contained 6 bases not matched to a gene. The CDR3 loop spans 14 amino acids. From germline, CDR1 is SEHNR and CDR2 FQNEAQ (reference sequence). DNA of the CDR3: TGTGCCAGCAGCCCGATGACAGGGGTCTATGGCTACACCTTC. This encodes CASSPMTGVYGYTF.

The chain carries TRBV5-1 and TRBJ2-2, with D perhaps TRBD1 (6 bases). Trimming shortened V by 5 bases and J by 3 bases, and 11 bases separated the two germline ends. Looked up from germline, CDR1 is SGHRS and CDR2 is YFSETQ. The CDR3 spans 14 residues. The CDR3 nucleotides are TGCGCCAGCAGGGTCAGGGGCGACACCGGGGAGCTGTTTTTT. Protein product: CASRVRGDTGELFF. The entire variable domain, with the rest obtained from reference TRBV5-1 and TRBJ2-2, is as follows: KAGVTQTPRYLIKTRGQQVTLSCSPISGHRSVSWYQQTPGQGLQFLFEYFSETQRNKGNFPGRFSGRQFSNSRSEMNVSTLELGDSALYLCASRVRGDTGELFFGEGSRLTVL.

The chain carries TRBV28 and TRBJ2-2; 10 bases are shared with TRBD2. Looked up from germline, CDR1 is MDHEN and CDR2 is SYDVKM. The trim removed 6 bases at V and 5 bases at J, leaving 12 bases unmatched. The CDR3 has 17 amino acids. CDR3 bases: TGTGCCAGCAGCCCCGAAGGGACTAGCGTCCGGACCGGGGAGCTGTTTTTT. The encoded protein is CASSPEGTSVRTGELFF.

Of note for this clone: Other DNA variants within this sample encode the same CDR3. The chain employs TRBV2 and TRBJ1-2, with TRBD1 as a possible D gene (5 bases). The germline V gene encodes CDR1 SNHLY and CDR2 FYNNEI. This CDR3 is 14 amino acids long. Trimming removed 6 bases at V and 0 bases at J, with 11 bases between. The DNA of the CDR3 is TGTGCCAGCAGGGAGGGGACGGCTAACTATGGCTACACCTTC. It is translated as CASREGTANYGYTF.

The chain joins TRBV28 to TRBJ1-2; D remains ambiguous. Germline assignment: CDR1 MDHEN and CDR2 SYDVKM. There are 13 residues in the CDR3. Trimming took 2 bases from V and 3 from J, leaving 7 bases between them. CDR3 sequence: CASSLISDYGYTF. DNA for the CDR3: TGTGCCAGCAGTTTAATATCCGACTATGGCTACACCTTC.

For this clone: The same CDR3 can be traced to other DNA sequences in this sample. The chain combines TRBV27 with TRBJ1-5, with TRBD1 identical over 8 bases. CDR1 and CDR2 from the germline V gene are MNHEY and SMNVEV (reference sequence). J was trimmed by 0 bases and V by 6 bases; bases with no gene match: 4. The CDR3 sequence is 15 residues long. CDR3 DNA sequence: TGTGCCAGCAGCTGGACAGGGAATAGCAATCAGCCCCAGCATTTT. Protein: CASSWTGNSNQPQHF.

The chain joins TRBV5-1 to TRBJ2-3, with D maybe TRBD2 (5 bases). The CDR3 extends over 17 amino acids. The V and J ends lost 0 bases and 1 base respectively, with 15 bases between them. Per germline, CDR1 SGHRS and CDR2 YFSETQ. The DNA for the CDR3 is TGCGCCAGCAGCTTGGACCCCGTGGGTAGCGGCACAGATACGCAGTATTTT. As protein: CASSLDPVGSGTDTQYF. Using reference TRBV5-1 and TRBJ2-3 for the parts outside the CDR3, the full variable domain is KAGVTQTPRYLIKTRGQQVTLSCSPISGHRSVSWYQQTPGQGLQFLFEYFSETQRNKGNFPGRFSGRQFSNSRSEMNVSTLELGDSALYLCASSLDPVGSGTDTQYFGPGTRLTVL.

About this clone: Other DNA variants within this sample encode the same CDR3. Here the CDR3 reads CATSTGSTETQYF. The CDR3 DNA follows: TGTGCCACCAGTACAGGATCGACGGAGACCCAGTACTTC. This chain connects TRBV15 to TRBJ2-5; maybe TRBD1 (5 bases). The germline V gene encodes CDR1 LNHNV and CDR2 YYDKDF (reference sequence). The CDR3 spans 13 residues. V gave up 6 bases and J gave up 5 bases, with 13 bases separating them.

The chain is built from TRBV6-6 and TRBJ1-2; D gene unclear. V dropped 7 bases and J dropped 0 bases, with 9 bases sitting between them. This CDR3 has 13 amino acids. Germline V gene sequence: CDR1 MNHNY, CDR2 SVGAGI (reference sequence). This CDR3 is CASTGLTNYGYTF. In nucleotides, the CDR3 is TGTGCCAGCACCGGTCTAACTAACTATGGCTACACCTTC.

The chain combines TRBV28 with TRBJ1-5, with 8 bases matching TRBD1. This CDR3 spans 15 amino acids. Germline trimming cut 6 bases from V and 1 base from J; bases unmatched to any gene: 5. CDR1 and CDR2 from the germline V gene are MDHEN and SYDVKM. CDR3 in DNA: TGTGCCAGCAGCCCAGGGGGCACCAGCAATCAGCCCCAGCATTTT. It is translated as CASSPGGTSNQPQHF.

The V and J genes are TRBV7-2 and TRBJ1-1; D is unclear. CDR1 and CDR2 from the germline V gene are SGHTA and FQGNSA. This CDR3 comprises 14 residues. The V gene lost 1 base and the J gene lost 3 bases, with 9 bases spanning the gap. The CDR3 nucleotides read TGTGCCAGCAGCTTAGTCGGTGCGGACACTGAAGCTTTCTTT. Protein: CASSLVGADTEAFF.

The chain combines TRBV7-8 with TRBJ1-5; D is unresolved. Germline CDR1 is SGHVS and CDR2 is FQNEAQ. V lost 0 bases and J 7 bases, leaving 16 bases between the germline ends. The CDR3 has 16 amino acids. Here the CDR3 reads CASSLAVGGVRQPQHF. In nucleotides, the CDR3 is TGTGCCAGCAGCTTAGCGGTTGGAGGAGTAAGGCAGCCCCAGCATTTT.

The rearrangement links TRBV6-5 to TRBJ2-7; a possible D gene is TRBD2 (6 bases). Trimming cost V 0 bases and J 2 bases, with 11 bases left between them. The CDR3 extends over 15 amino acids. CDR1 is MNHEY and CDR2 is SVGAGI in the germline V gene. The CDR3 DNA reads as TGTGCCAGCAGTTACTCGATTAGCGGTACCTACGAGCAGTACTTC. Protein: CASSYSISGTYEQYF.

The chain combines TRBV27 with TRBJ2-3; 8 nucleotides line up with TRBD2. V lost 6 bases, J lost 0 bases, and 2 bases stayed unmatched. CDR3 length equals 14 residues. CDR1 is MNHEY, CDR2 SMNVEV, per germline (reference sequence). In nucleotides, the CDR3 is TGTGCCAGCAGGTTAGCGGGGAGCACAGATACGCAGTATTTT. Translation: CASRLAGSTDTQYF.